In its sample, the clone carrying this T cell receptor (beta chain) was seen a few times. Its antigen is not identified. The data are from a study of T cell repertoires in cytomegalovirus infection. Study-level results: Ex vivo, HLA-C-restricted CMV-specific TCR beta clonotypes prevailed over the rest of the response.

CDR3 length: 16 amino acids. V shed 2 bases and J 1 base; nucleotides not matched to a gene: 8. CDR1 is MNHEY, CDR2 SVGEGT, per germline. MiXCR, applied by TCRdb to the reads, yields one record per CDR3 protein. The profile covers roughly 320,000 distinct CDR3 sequences, with 9.5% appearing a single time and 4.3% taken by the ten largest. What was sequenced was PBMCs. The genes are TRBV6-2 or TRBV6-3 and TRBJ2-7, with TRBD2 matching 7 bases. The clonotype comes from a human donor in good health (CMV status not recorded). Some clones in this sample may be carry-over from other donors' samples. CDR3 nucleotide sequence: TGTGCCAGCAGTTACCCCTGGGCTAGCGGATCCTACGAGCAGTACTTC. Protein sequence: CASSYPWASGSYEQYF.